The clone carrying this TCR beta chain has at least ten counts. The sample comes from a study of blood T cells in healthy people across ages. Trimming cost V 0 bases and J 0 bases, with 15 bases left between them. This CDR3 contains 18 residues. Germline V lookup: CDR1 LGHDT, CDR2 YNNKEL (reference sequence). Next came a second PCR, run for about 7 to 12 cycles, which used a sample-barcoded 5' primer along with a J-beta primer mix. MiXCR, applied by TCRdb to the 5' RACE reads, yields one record per CDR3 protein. The sample gives over 550,000 distinct CDR3 sequences, less than 35% of which show up once; approximately 15% is in the top ten.

Specimen: blood. The source of this sequence is a woman older than 75 in good health. The gene calls are TRBV3-1 and TRBJ2-4; the D gene could be TRBD1 or TRBD2 (6 bases each). Here the CDR3 DNA reads TGTGCCAGCAGCCAAGATGTAGGGGGGCTGATAGCCAAAAACATTCAGTACTTC. Amino acid sequence: CASSQDVGGLIAKNIQYF.